This T cell receptor (beta chain) was profiled in a study of blood T cell dynamics during melanoma immunotherapy. Germline V CDR1 and CDR2: MGHRA, YSYEKL. Deletions cut 1 base from V and 3 bases from J, with 21 bases between. This CDR3 is built from 19 residues. The time point denotes: week 3, after first cycle of checkpoint inhibitor. Response was assessed by RECIST 1.1 at 12 weeks, except a couple of rapid progressors. Each bulk PBMC sample had roughly 350 ng DNA loaded. Profiled with immunoSEQ multiplex PCR; TCRdb holds only in-frame clones, not every one. The sample shows about 12,000 clones, approximately 87% of them seen only once.

Sequencing was performed on blood, taken from a patient treated with checkpoint blockade. The receptor was isolated from a human donor with melanoma. This chain links TRBV4-1 with TRBJ2-2, with D perhaps matching TRBD1 (5 bases). The CDR3 is CASSQARAGFSSDTGELFF. CDR3 bases: TGCGCCAGCAGCCAAGCCAGGGCTGGGTTCTCATCGGACACCGGGGAGCTGTTTTTT.